Listed below are T cell receptor beta chains from one sample, sequenced in a study of immune evolution from preneoplasia to lung adenocarcinoma. Libraries were prepared by immunoSEQ multiplex PCR; TCRdb keeps only in-frame clonotypes and omits some of them. Of several thousand clones listed, approximately 80% are singletons. The material sequenced was FFPE adjacent normal lung tissue. Receptor source: a person in their sixties or seventies with lung adenocarcinoma. Each CDR3 is given with its conserved first and last residue. D genes are given only for firm matches. Not every row has a clone size; where given, it reads once, few, many or a size class.

>TRBJ2-7|NA|TRBV7-6|TRBD1
CASSPGTALYEQYF
TGTGCCAGCAGCCCAGGGACAGCCCTTTACGAGCAGTACTTT
>TRBJ1-1|NA|TRBV6-5|TRBD1
CASSETLQGVAFF
TGTGCCAGCAGTGAAACACTACAGGGGGTAGCTTTCTTT
>TRBJ2-5|few|TRBV6-6|NA
CASSSREQETQYF
TGTGCCAGCAGTTCCAGGGAGCAAGAGACCCAGTACTTC
>TRBJ2-5|NA|TRBV20-1|NA
CSTRRETQYF
TGCAGTACGAGAAGGGAGACCCAGTACTTC
>TRBJ2-5|NA|TRBV5-1|TRBD2
CASSLQRGPQETQYF
TGCGCCAGCAGCTTACAGCGGGGGCCGCAAGAGACCCAGTACTTC
>TRBJ2-7|NA|TRBV4-1|NA
CASSQSRNEQYF
TGCGCCAGCAGCCAGAGTCGGAACGAGCAGTACTTC
>TRBJ2-7|NA|TRBV9|TRBD2
CASSVEGGTSGIYEQYF
TGTGCCAGCAGCGTAGAGGGAGGGACTAGCGGGATTTACGAGCAGTACTTC
>TRBJ2-5|once|TRBV15|TRBD2
CATSRGGLAEQETQYF
TGTGCCACCAGCAGAGGTGGACTAGCGGAGCAAGAGACCCAGTACTTC
>TRBJ2-7|NA|TRBV11-3|NA
CASSSQTGSYEQYF
TGTGCCAGCAGCTCCCAGACCGGGAGTTACGAGCAGTACTTC
>TRBJ2-7|NA|TRBV18|NA
CASSVGIYEQYF
TGTGCCAGCTCCGTGGGGATCTACGAGCAGTACTTC
>TRBJ1-6|few|TRBV28|TRBD1
CASSSGQGDNSPLHF
TGTGCCAGCAGCTCAGGACAGGGGGATAATTCACCCCTCCACTTT
>TRBJ2-5|NA|TRBV7-8|TRBD1
CASTPRTGQETQYF
TGTGCCAGCACCCCTCGGACAGGACAAGAGACCCAGTACTTC
>TRBJ2-3|NA|TRBV29-1|TRBD2
CSVEGLAGSTDTQYF
TGCAGCGTTGAGGGACTAGCGGGGAGCACAGATACGCAGTATTTT
>TRBJ2-7|few|TRBV6-1|NA
CASSKGRQDSYEQYF
TGTGCCAGCAGTAAAGGGAGACAGGATTCCTACGAGCAGTACTTC
>TRBJ1-2|NA|TRBV5-6|NA
CASSRGTSYGYTF
TGTGCCAGCAGCCGTGGGACCTCCTATGGCTACACCTTC
>TRBJ1-2|NA|TRBV9|NA
CASSFQGGGGYTF
TGTGCCAGCAGCTTCCAGGGCGGGGGGGGCTACACCTTC
>TRBJ1-4|NA|TRBV30|NA
CAWRLANEKLFF
TGTGCCTGGAGGCTGGCAAATGAAAAACTGTTTTTT
>TRBJ1-1|NA|TRBV28|NA
CASSLLDMLLNTEAFF
TGTGCCAGCAGTTTACTTGACATGTTATTGAACACTGAAGCTTTCTTT
>TRBJ1-1|NA|TRBV4-1|TRBD1
CASSQEGTVRAFF
TGCGCCAGCAGCCAAGAAGGGACAGTACGGGCTTTCTTT
>TRBJ2-7|NA|TRBV27|NA
CASSLGGGPFYEQYF
TGTGCCAGCAGTTTAGGGGGGGGGCCGTTCTACGAGCAGTACTTC
>TRBJ2-7|once|TRBV28|TRBD1
CASSTRGLSHYEQYF
TGTGCCAGTAGCACAAGGGGGCTTAGCCACTACGAGCAGTACTTC
>TRBJ2-7|NA|TRBV28|NA
CASTSAYEQYF
TGTGCCAGCACATCGGCCTACGAGCAGTACTTC
>TRBJ1-5|NA|TRBV6-6|NA
CASTGFTSNQPQHF
TGTGCCAGTACAGGGTTTACTAGCAATCAGCCCCAGCATTTT
>TRBJ1-1|NA|TRBV28|NA
CASRKNTEAFF
TGTGCCAGCAGAAAGAACACTGAAGCTTTCTTT
>TRBJ2-1|few|TRBV7-8|NA
CASSLAGVGYNEQFF
TGTGCCAGCAGCTTAGCAGGGGTCGGCTACAATGAGCAGTTCTTC
>TRBJ2-7|NA|TRBV29-1|NA
CSVGGQGIYEQYF
TGCAGCGTTGGAGGGCAGGGGATCTACGAGCAGTACTTC
>TRBJ2-2|NA|TRBV11-2|NA
CASSFGRGAGELFF
TGTGCCAGCAGCTTCGGGCGGGGTGCCGGGGAGCTGTTTTTT
>TRBJ1-1|NA|TRBV11-2|NA
CASRLAAGADTEAFF
TGTGCCAGCAGGTTAGCGGCTGGGGCGGACACTGAAGCTTTCTTT
>TRBJ2-7|NA|TRBV14|NA
CASSQEKTWGAVTYEQYF
TGTGCCAGCAGCCAAGAAAAAACTTGGGGGGCCGTAACCTACGAGCAGTACTTC
>TRBJ2-2|NA|TRBV4-3|TRBD2
CASSRTSGGQGTGELFF
TGCGCCAGCAGCCGGACTAGCGGGGGCCAAGGAACCGGGGAGCTGTTTTTT
>TRBJ2-2|NA|TRBV6-6|NA
CATSTSIGERTGELFF
TGTGCTACCAGCACGTCGATAGGGGAAAGGACCGGGGAGCTGTTTTTT
>TRBJ2-1|NA|TRBV5-4|TRBD2
CASSPGLAEARLSEQFF
TGTGCCAGCAGCCCCGGACTAGCGGAAGCCAGATTGAGTGAGCAGTTCTTC
>TRBJ2-1|NA|TRBV28|TRBD2
CASSLGLAGYNEQFF
TGTGCCAGCAGCCTGGGACTAGCGGGATACAATGAGCAGTTCTTC
>TRBJ1-2|NA|TRBV28|TRBD1
CASSGLGQLRLNYGYTF
TGTGCCAGCAGTGGTCTGGGACAGCTTCGTCTTAACTATGGCTACACCTTC
>TRBJ2-7|NA|TRBV5-1|NA
CASSLAQVSGTGSYEQYF
TGCGCCAGCAGCTTGGCCCAGGTTTCCGGGACGGGGAGTTACGAGCAGTACTTC
>TRBJ2-2|once|TRBV7-3|TRBD1
CASSSSRDRESGELFF
TGTGCCAGCAGCTCAAGCCGGGACAGGGAGTCCGGGGAGCTGTTTTTT
>TRBJ2-7|NA|TRBV6-6|NA
CASSYSGADEQYF
TGTGCCAGCAGTTACTCGGGGGCAGACGAGCAGTACTTC